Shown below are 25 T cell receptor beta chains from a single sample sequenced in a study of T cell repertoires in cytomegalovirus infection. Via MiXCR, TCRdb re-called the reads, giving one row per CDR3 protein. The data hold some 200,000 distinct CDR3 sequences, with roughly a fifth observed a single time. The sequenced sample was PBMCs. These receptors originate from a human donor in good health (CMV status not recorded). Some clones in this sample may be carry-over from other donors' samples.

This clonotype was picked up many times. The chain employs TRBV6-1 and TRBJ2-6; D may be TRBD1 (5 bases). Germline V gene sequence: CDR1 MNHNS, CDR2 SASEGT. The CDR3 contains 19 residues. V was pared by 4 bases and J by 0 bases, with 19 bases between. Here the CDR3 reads CASSGNDQGMDSGANVLTF. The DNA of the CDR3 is TGTGCCAGCAGTGGTAACGATCAGGGTATGGACTCTGGGGCCAACGTCCTGACTTTC.

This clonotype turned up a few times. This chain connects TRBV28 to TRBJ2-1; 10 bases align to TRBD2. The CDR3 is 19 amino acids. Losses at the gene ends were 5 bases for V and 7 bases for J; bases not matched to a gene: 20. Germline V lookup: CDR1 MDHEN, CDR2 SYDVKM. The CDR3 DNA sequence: TGTGCCAGCAGTGGCGCAACGGGGGGTAGCGGGAGGCCAGGGAATGAGCAGTTCTTC. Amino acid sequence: CASSGATGGSGRPGNEQFF.

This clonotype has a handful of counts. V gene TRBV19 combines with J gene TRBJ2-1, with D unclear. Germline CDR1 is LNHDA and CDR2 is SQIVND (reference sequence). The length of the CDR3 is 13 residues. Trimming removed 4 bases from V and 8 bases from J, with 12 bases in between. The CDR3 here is CASSTPPGDEQFF. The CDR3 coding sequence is TGTGCCAGTAGTACCCCTCCCGGAGATGAGCAGTTCTTC.

For the CDR3, the DNA is TGTGCCAGCAGCCAGGGACTAGCGGGCCTCTCCTACGAGCAGTACTTC. It translates to CASSQGLAGLSYEQYF. The rearrangement links TRBV14 to TRBJ2-7, with TRBD2 matching over 12 bases. Germline V gives CDR1 SGHDN, CDR2 FVKESK. This CDR3 spans 16 amino acids. The V gene end was trimmed by 3 bases and the J gene end by 0 bases; junction bases not matched to a gene: 3.

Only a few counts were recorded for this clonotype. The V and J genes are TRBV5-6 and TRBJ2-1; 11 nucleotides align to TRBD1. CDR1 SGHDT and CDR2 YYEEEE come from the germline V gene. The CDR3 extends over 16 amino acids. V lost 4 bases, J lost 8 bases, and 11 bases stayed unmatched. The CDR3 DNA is TGTGCCAGCAGCCCGGTAGGACAGGGGGCCTCAGATGAGCAGTTCTTC. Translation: CASSPVGQGASDEQFF.

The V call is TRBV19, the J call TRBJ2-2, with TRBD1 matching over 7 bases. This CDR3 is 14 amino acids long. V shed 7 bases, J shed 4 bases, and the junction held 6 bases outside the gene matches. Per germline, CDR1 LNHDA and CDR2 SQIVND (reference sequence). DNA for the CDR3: TGTGCCAGTAACCACAGGGGTGGCACCGGGGAGCTGTTTTTT. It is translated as CASNHRGGTGELFF.

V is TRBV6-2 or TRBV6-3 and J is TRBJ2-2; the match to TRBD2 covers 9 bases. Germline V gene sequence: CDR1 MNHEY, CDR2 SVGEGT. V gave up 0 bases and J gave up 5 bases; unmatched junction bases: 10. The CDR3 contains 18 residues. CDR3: CASSYSVSGGALTGELFF. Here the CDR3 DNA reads TGTGCCAGCAGTTACTCGGTTAGCGGGGGAGCGTTAACCGGGGAGCTGTTTTTT.

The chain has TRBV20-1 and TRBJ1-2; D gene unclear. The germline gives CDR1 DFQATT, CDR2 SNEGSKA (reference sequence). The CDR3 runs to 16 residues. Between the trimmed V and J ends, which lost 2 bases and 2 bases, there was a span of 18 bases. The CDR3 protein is CSARSAAGRANYGYTF. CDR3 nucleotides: TGCAGTGCTAGATCCGCGGCCGGGCGGGCCAACTATGGCTACACCTTC.

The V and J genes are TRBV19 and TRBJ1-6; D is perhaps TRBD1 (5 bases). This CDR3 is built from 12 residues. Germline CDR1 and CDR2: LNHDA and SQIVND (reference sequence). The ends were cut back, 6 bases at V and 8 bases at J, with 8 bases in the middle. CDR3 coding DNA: TGTGCCAGTAGCCGGGACCATTCACCCCTCCACTTT. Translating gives CASSRDHSPLHF.

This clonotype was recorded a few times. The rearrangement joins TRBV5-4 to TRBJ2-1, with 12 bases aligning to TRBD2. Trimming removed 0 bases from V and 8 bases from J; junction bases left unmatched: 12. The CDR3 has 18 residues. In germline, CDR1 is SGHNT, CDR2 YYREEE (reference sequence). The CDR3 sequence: CASSLARVGLAGIDEQFF. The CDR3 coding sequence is TGTGCCAGCAGCTTGGCCCGTGTAGGACTAGCGGGAATCGATGAGCAGTTCTTC.

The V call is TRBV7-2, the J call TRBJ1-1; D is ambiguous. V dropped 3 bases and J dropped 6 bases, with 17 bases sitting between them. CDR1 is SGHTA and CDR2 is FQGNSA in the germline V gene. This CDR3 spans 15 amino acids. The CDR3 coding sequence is TGTGCCAGCAGCTTTTCAGTTCAGGTGACCCCTGAAGCTTTCTTT. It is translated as CASSFSVQVTPEAFF.

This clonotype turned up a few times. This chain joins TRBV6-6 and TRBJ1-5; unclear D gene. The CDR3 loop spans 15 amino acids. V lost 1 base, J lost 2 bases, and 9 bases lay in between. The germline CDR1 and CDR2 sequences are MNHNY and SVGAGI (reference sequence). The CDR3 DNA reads TGTGCCAGCAGTTACTACCTTTCTGGCAATCAGCCCCAGCATTTT. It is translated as CASSYYLSGNQPQHF.

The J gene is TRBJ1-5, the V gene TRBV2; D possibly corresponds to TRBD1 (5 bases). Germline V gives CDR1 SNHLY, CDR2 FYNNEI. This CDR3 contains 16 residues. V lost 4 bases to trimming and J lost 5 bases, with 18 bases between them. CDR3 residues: CASSGGGESYYQPQHF. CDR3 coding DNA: TGTGCCAGCAGTGGTGGGGGGGAATCTTATTATCAGCCCCAGCATTTT.

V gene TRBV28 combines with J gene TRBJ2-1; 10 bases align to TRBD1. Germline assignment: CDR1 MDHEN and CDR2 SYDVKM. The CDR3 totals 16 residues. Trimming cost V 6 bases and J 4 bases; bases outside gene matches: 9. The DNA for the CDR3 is TGTGCCAGCAGACCGACGACAGGGGGCCGTTACAATGAGCAGTTCTTC. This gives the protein CASRPTTGGRYNEQFF.

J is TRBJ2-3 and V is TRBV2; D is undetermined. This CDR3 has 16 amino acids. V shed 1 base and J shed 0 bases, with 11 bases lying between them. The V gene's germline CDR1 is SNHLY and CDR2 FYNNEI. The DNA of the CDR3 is TGTGCCAGCAGTGAAGATGCGGCTTTGAGCACAGATACGCAGTATTTT. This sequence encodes CASSEDAALSTDTQYF.

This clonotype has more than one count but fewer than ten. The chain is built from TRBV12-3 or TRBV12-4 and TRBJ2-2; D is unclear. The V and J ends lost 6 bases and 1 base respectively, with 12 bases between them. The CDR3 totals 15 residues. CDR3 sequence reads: CASSHPTRNTGELFF. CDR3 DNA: TGTGCCAGCAGCCACCCTACAAGGAACACCGGGGAGCTGTTTTTT.

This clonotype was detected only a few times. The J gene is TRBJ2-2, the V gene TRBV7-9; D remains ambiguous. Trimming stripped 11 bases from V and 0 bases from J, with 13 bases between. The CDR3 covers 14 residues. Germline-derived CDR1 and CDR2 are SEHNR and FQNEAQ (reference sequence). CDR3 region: CAPGSGANTGELFF. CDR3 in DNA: TGTGCCCCAGGTTCCGGCGCGAACACCGGGGAGCTGTTTTTT.

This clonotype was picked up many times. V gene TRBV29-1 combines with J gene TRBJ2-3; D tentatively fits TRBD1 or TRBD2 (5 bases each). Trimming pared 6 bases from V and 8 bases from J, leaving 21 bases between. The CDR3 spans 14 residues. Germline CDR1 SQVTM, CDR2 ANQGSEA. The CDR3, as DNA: TGCAGCGTCAGCTTCCTGCCTACTGGGGGTACGCAGTATTTT. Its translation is CSVSFLPTGGTQYF.

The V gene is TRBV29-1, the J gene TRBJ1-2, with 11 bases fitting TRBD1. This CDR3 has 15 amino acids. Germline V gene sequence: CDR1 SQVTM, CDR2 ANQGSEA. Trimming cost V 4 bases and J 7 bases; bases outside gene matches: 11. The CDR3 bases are TGCAGCGTTGCCGGGACAGGGGGGATCTGGCTTGGCTACACCTTC. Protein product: CSVAGTGGIWLGYTF.

The DNA of the CDR3 is TGTGCCAGTAGTAGAGGAGGGACTAGCGGGAGGTTCACCGGGGAGCTGTTTTTT. Its translation: CASSRGGTSGRFTGELFF. The V gene is TRBV19, the J gene TRBJ2-2, with 15 bases aligning to TRBD2. The CDR3 length is 18 residues. V was clipped by 4 bases and J by 4 bases; unmatched bases: 7. The germline V gene encodes CDR1 LNHDA and CDR2 SQIVND (reference sequence).

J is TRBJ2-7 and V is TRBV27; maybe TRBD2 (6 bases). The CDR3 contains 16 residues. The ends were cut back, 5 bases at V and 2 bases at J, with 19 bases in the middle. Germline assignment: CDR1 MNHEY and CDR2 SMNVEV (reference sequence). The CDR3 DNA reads TGTGCCAGCAGTGCCTTAAACGCGGGACCCCCCTACGAGCAGTACTTC. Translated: CASSALNAGPPYEQYF.

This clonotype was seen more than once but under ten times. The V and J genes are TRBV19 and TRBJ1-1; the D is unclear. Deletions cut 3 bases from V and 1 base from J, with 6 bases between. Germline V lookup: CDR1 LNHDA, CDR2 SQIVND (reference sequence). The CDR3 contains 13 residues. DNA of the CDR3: TGTGCCAGTAGTATGGGATCGAACACTGAAGCTTTCTTT. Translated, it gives CASSMGSNTEAFF.

The CDR3 DNA sequence: TGTGCCAGCAGCTTAGACTCCCTAGTGGGGGGGCCCCAGTTCTTC. It yields the protein CASSLDSLVGGPQFF. This chain uses TRBV7-8 with TRBJ2-1, with TRBD2 as a possible D gene (7 bases). The germline gives CDR1 SGHVS, CDR2 FQNEAQ. The CDR3 is made up of 15 amino acids. V shed 1 base and J shed 13 bases, with 20 bases lying between them.

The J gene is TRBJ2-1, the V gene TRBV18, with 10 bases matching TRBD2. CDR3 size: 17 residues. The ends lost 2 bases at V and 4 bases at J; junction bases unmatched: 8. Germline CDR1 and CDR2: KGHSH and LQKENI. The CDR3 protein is CASSPRLAGATYNEQFF. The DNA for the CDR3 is TGTGCCAGCTCACCAAGGCTAGCGGGGGCCACGTACAATGAGCAGTTCTTC.

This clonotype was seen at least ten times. CDR3 residues: CASSQDISGRAYNEQFF. The DNA of the CDR3 is TGCGCCAGCAGCCAAGATATTAGCGGGAGAGCCTACAATGAGCAGTTCTTC. The chain joins TRBV4-3 to TRBJ2-1; 9 nucleotides line up with TRBD2. V gave up 0 bases and J gave up 2 bases; unmatched junction bases: 5. CDR3 length: 17 residues. CDR1 and CDR2 from the germline V gene are LGHNA and YSLEER.